This TCR beta chain stems from a study of glioma-infiltrating T cells after dendritic cell vaccination (dated by TCRdb to 2015 to 2016). Study-level background: The cohort comprised around 15 glioblastoma patients from Phase I and II dendritic cell vaccination trials, 9 newly diagnosed and 6 with recurrent disease. Each patient was given three intradermal dendritic cell vaccine injections, spaced two weeks apart, in the arm below the axilla. TCR sequencing metrics, including TIL content and tumor-blood repertoire overlap, were correlated with survival after dendritic cell vaccination. Autologous tumor lysate-pulsed dendritic cell vaccination was administered to the patients between the early 2000s and the early 2010s. To make the vaccine, monocyte-derived dendritic cells were cultured for six to eight days with IL-4 and GM-CSF and then pulsed overnight with autologous tumor lysate. In glioblastoma patients vaccinated with dendritic cells, deep sequencing of TCR beta CDR3 regions served to measure tumor-infiltrating lymphocyte content and to compare repertoires between tumor and blood. Results the study describes overall, beyond this receptor: Longer time to progression and overall survival after dendritic cell vaccination were predicted by higher estimated pretreatment TIL content. The TCR overlap response model with three groups was called speculative and said to need prospective validation. The cohort was small and heterogeneous, few patients had complete blood and tumor sets, and even fewer had initial-recurrent tumor pairs. No direct relationship between TCR clonality and survival was found, suggesting a diverse polyclonal response may matter.

The immunoSEQ assay amplified TCRB CDR3 regions from roughly 2 micrograms of genomic DNA, or from all available DNA when less than that amount was available. Multiplex PCR used 60 forward primers for TCR V beta segments and 13 reverse primers for J beta segments. To estimate reads per starting template, synthetic control templates were spiked into each sample at limiting dilution. The Illumina HiSeq System generated sequencing reads of 87 bp. Turning to the authors' computational methods: PCR and sequencing errors were removed by a nearest neighbor algorithm that merged closely related sequences. TCR overlap was measured as the percentage of unique tumor TCR beta sequences also present in the same patient's peripheral blood. The table was pulled from immuneACCESS by TCRdb, which kept in-frame rearrangements only. Such tables lose some clones; where checked, under half of the loss comes from unresolved V genes, and the rest has no known cause. The V and J calls and the clone size are those of that table, but D and trimming were determined from the DNA. Within this sample are 85,000 to 110,000 clones, with more than 80% of them counted one time only. The ten biggest clones cover about an eighth of the sample.

To be selected, patients needed enough residual fresh-frozen tumor tissue and more than two years of available survival data. Although molecular status otherwise differed among the glioblastoma patients, no patient had an isocitrate dehydrogenase mutation. PBMC were collected before vaccination, two weeks after the third vaccination, and at tumor progression when it occurred. The Qiagen DNeasy Blood extraction Kit was used for extraction of genomic DNA. Spanning cysteine to phenylalanine, the CDR3 consists of 12 amino acids. Only the CDR3 region is kept as DNA, spanning 36 bases read in frame from base 1. CDR1 and CDR2 are read off the germline V gene (reference sequence) as WNHNN and SYGVQD. V drops 6 bases and J drops 0 bases, leaving 2 bases in between. On this clone: Its antigen is still unknown. The record has no base qualities; no much larger clone is one base away.

The sequences come from blood, collected before dendritic cell vaccination. The chain is assembled from TRBV10-1 and TRBJ2-2, with the D segment identity uncertain. This receptor was taken from a human donor with glioblastoma. This receptor has the CDR3 CASSANTGELFF. The base sequence is TGCGCCAGCAGCGCGAACACCGGGGAGCTGTTTTTT.